Sequencing of this T cell receptor beta chain was carried out in a study of cytomegalovirus exposure and HLA in healthy donors. General study points: The classifier, whose performance was assessed in both the original and validation cohorts, reportedly diagnosed cytomegalovirus status with high specificity and sensitivity. Exclusion as indistinguishable affected some V segments, including TRBV6-2 and TRBV6-3.

Researchers ran the PCR with 60 Vbeta and 13 Jbeta primers. Assay used: immunoSEQ multiplex PCR; TCRdb lists only in-frame clones, some missing. The sample has around 230,000 clones, about 81% seen once. Concerning this clone: Its antigen is not known.

The V segment lost 7 bases and the J segment 1 base; nucleotides outside the gene matches: 5. CDR3 length: 14 residues. Germline V gene lookup returns CDR1 LNHDA and CDR2 SQIVND (reference sequence). The gene calls are TRBV19 and TRBJ1-1, with 8 bases identical to TRBD1. The sequencing input was PBMCs. The sequence came from a man in his forties in good health and CMV-seropositive. The CDR3 is CASTLGQGNTEAFF. The DNA for the CDR3 is TGTGCCAGTACCCTAGGACAGGGGAACACTGAAGCTTTCTTT.